The 22 T cell receptor beta chains presented below share a single source sample, sequenced in a study of cytomegalovirus exposure and HLA in healthy donors. Primers for the PCR totalled 60 Vbeta and 13 Jbeta. Method: immunoSEQ multiplex PCR; TCRdb's copy keeps in-frame clones and lacks some. The table lists approximately 150,000 clones, just over 75% of them singletons. Sequenced sample: PBMCs. The receptors stem from a man aged 40-50 years in good health and CMV-seronegative.

The chain joins TRBV9 to TRBJ2-2, with 8 nucleotides matching TRBD2. The CDR3 consists of 14 residues. In germline, CDR1 is SGDLS, CDR2 YYNGEE. The V and J ends lost 6 bases and 5 bases, in that order; junction bases with no gene match: 6. This chain's CDR3 is CASNRAGGTGELFF. Here the CDR3 DNA reads TGTGCCAGCAACAGGGCGGGAGGTACCGGGGAGCTGTTTTTT.

J is TRBJ2-5 and V is TRBV7-6; TRBD1 matches at 7 bases. From germline, CDR1 is SGHVS and CDR2 FNYEAQ. The ends lost 1 base at V and 5 bases at J; junction bases unmatched: 19. This CDR3 region has 19 residues. The CDR3 region is CASSLGNQGEGIVWETQYF. The DNA of the CDR3 is TGTGCCAGCAGCTTAGGAAATCAGGGGGAAGGTATTGTGTGGGAGACCCAGTACTTC.

This chain connects TRBV20-1 to TRBJ1-2; D unresolved. Trimming pared 0 bases from V and 8 bases from J, leaving 4 bases between. The CDR3 is made up of 10 amino acids. From germline, CDR1 is DFQATT and CDR2 SNEGSKA (reference sequence). CDR3 in DNA: TGCAGTGCTAGAGAAGAGGGCTACACCTTC. Its protein is CSAREEGYTF.

This rearrangement joins TRBV10-3 to TRBJ2-7, with 7 positions matching TRBD2. This CDR3 has 12 amino acids. In germline, CDR1 is ENHRY, CDR2 SYGVKD. Trimming removed 4 bases from V and 7 bases from J; junction bases left unmatched: 4. CDR3 coding DNA: TGTGCCATCAGTGGGGAGGGGCTGGAGCAGTACTTC. Translation gives CAISGEGLEQYF.

The chain has TRBV27 and TRBJ2-1; tentative D call: TRBD1 (6 bases). Germline-derived CDR1 and CDR2 are MNHEY and SMNVEV (reference sequence). The V end lost 2 bases, the J end lost 5 bases, and 13 bases lay between the germline ends. The CDR3 sequence is 15 residues long. CDR3 residues: CASSLGGGANNEQFF. The CDR3 DNA follows: TGTGCCAGCAGTTTAGGGGGCGGAGCCAACAATGAGCAGTTCTTC.

In its sample, this clone was seen a few times. The chain employs TRBV19 and TRBJ2-5; tentatively, D is TRBD2 (5 bases). The length of the CDR3 is 14 residues. Germline loops: CDR1 LNHDA, CDR2 SQIVND (reference sequence). V lost 3 bases, J lost 1 base, and 9 bases lay in between. DNA for the CDR3: TGTGCCAGTAGTATCTCGGGGATCCAAGAGACCCAGTACTTC. This gives the protein CASSISGIQETQYF.

This clone has a handful of counts. This chain connects TRBV27 to TRBJ2-2, with D perhaps TRBD2 (6 bases). CDR3 length equals 14 residues. The germline V gene has CDR1 MNHEY and CDR2 SMNVEV (reference sequence). V was trimmed by 4 bases and J by 3 bases, leaving 9 bases between them. In DNA form, the CDR3 reads TGTGCCAGCAGTTGGAGGGTGGACACCGGGGAGCTGTTTTTT. Its protein is CASSWRVDTGELFF.

The chain links TRBV5-1 to TRBJ2-1; 7 nucleotides agree with TRBD2. In germline, CDR1 is SGHRS, CDR2 YFSETQ. The CDR3 is 14 residues long. J lost 7 bases, V lost 1 base, and 5 bases had no gene match. CDR3: CASSLFSGENEQFF. CDR3 nucleotides: TGCGCCAGCAGCTTGTTCAGCGGGGAGAATGAGCAGTTCTTC.

The chain recombines TRBV6-5 with TRBJ2-1; a possible D gene is TRBD2 (5 bases). Trimming left V 5 bases short and J 3 bases short, with 14 bases between. This CDR3 contains 15 residues. Germline assignment: CDR1 MNHEY and CDR2 SVGAGI. The CDR3 here is CASSPQERLYNEQFF. The CDR3 DNA follows: TGTGCCAGCAGTCCCCAAGAGCGGCTCTACAATGAGCAGTTCTTC.

This clone was recorded a few times. The chain uses TRBV5-1 and TRBJ2-4, with TRBD1 matching 7 bases. Germline CDR1 reads SGHRS; CDR2 reads YFSETQ. The V segment lost 4 bases and the J segment 5 bases; nucleotides outside the gene matches: 21. The CDR3 is 19 amino acids. The CDR3 is CASSPPRRTGGALENIQYF. Here the CDR3 DNA reads TGCGCCAGCAGCCCCCCCCGCAGGACAGGTGGGGCCCTGGAAAACATTCAGTACTTC.

The chain has TRBV19 and TRBJ1-5; TRBD1 agrees at 8 bases. CDR3 length: 15 amino acids. The germline V gene encodes CDR1 LNHDA and CDR2 SQIVND (reference sequence). The trim removed 3 bases at V and 5 bases at J, leaving 6 bases unmatched. CDR3 sequence reads: CASSIEGRGHQPQHF. The CDR3 DNA reads as TGTGCCAGTAGTATCGAGGGCAGGGGGCATCAGCCCCAGCATTTT.

The rearrangement links TRBV27 to TRBJ2-1, with D possibly TRBD2 on 7 matching bases. Germline loops: CDR1 MNHEY, CDR2 SMNVEV (reference sequence). The CDR3 runs 15 residues. V was shortened by 4 bases and J by 5 bases, with 15 bases between the two germline ends. The CDR3 nucleotides are TGTGCCAGCAGTTGGGGAGGGGGGTCAGACAATGAGCAGTTCTTC. It is translated as CASSWGGGSDNEQFF.

This clone was observed a handful of times. The chain joins TRBV10-3 to TRBJ2-1; D ambiguous. The V gene lost 3 bases and the J gene lost 6 bases, with 9 bases spanning the gap. The CDR3 covers 13 residues. The germline gives CDR1 ENHRY, CDR2 SYGVKD. CDR3 sequence reads: CAISESYLNEQFF. As DNA, the CDR3 is TGTGCCATCAGTGAATCTTATCTCAATGAGCAGTTCTTC.

This clone has only one observation. The J gene is TRBJ2-2, the V gene TRBV7-6; 11 bases match TRBD2. The junction had 12 bases not matched to a gene; V was cut back by 4 bases and J by 5 bases. Germline lookup yields CDR1 SGHVS and CDR2 FNYEAQ. The CDR3 sequence is 18 residues long. CDR3 in DNA: TGTGCCAGCAGCTCGACCTCTCGGGGACTAGCGGATACCGGGGAGCTGTTTTTT. Its translation is CASSSTSRGLADTGELFF.

Note on this clone: At one end, the junction sequence differs from germline, possibly due to a read error. This chain links TRBV7-9 with TRBJ1-1; D not certain. Germline V gene lookup returns CDR1 SEHNR and CDR2 FQNEAQ (reference sequence). The CDR3 covers 12 residues. The CDR3 DNA is TGTTCCAGCAGCTTGGCGGGAGAGTTAGCTTTCTTT. The encoded protein is CSSSLAGELAFF.

The chain couples TRBV2 to TRBJ1-4, with TRBD1 matching 8 bases. With V trimmed by 6 bases and J by 2 bases, 8 bases remained unmatched. The germline gives CDR1 SNHLY, CDR2 FYNNEI. The CDR3 is made up of 16 amino acids. CDR3 protein: CASRRQGSSTNEKLFF. In nucleotides, the CDR3 is TGTGCCAGCAGAAGACAGGGGAGTTCGACTAATGAAAAACTGTTTTTT.

The chain carries TRBV7-8 and TRBJ1-1, with D maybe TRBD1 (6 bases). CDR3 length equals 14 residues. CDR1 and CDR2 from the germline V gene are SGHVS and FQNEAQ. The V gene lost 5 bases and the J gene lost 3 bases, with 13 bases spanning the gap. The CDR3 protein is CASSPRTVYTEAFF. The CDR3 bases are TGTGCCAGCAGCCCCCGGACAGTCTACACTGAAGCTTTCTTT.

The CDR3 region has the DNA TGTGCCAGCAGCGCATCCGACAGGGCGGTCACTGAAGCTTTCTTT. It is translated as CASSASDRAVTEAFF. The chain links TRBV5-4 to TRBJ1-1; 7 bases map to TRBD1. The germline V gene encodes CDR1 SGHNT and CDR2 YYREEE (reference sequence). The CDR3 has 15 amino acids. J lost 4 bases, V lost 4 bases, and 10 bases had no gene match.

CDR3 sequence: CASNSSYETQFF. CDR3 bases: TGTGCCAGCAACTCCTCCTACGAGACTCAGTTCTTC. This chain links TRBV7-2 with TRBJ2-1; no reliable D call. This CDR3 comprises 12 residues. Trimming left V 7 bases short and J 13 bases short, with 17 bases between. The V gene's germline CDR1 is SGHTA and CDR2 FQGNSA.

J is TRBJ2-1 and V is TRBV5-1; 9 bases map to TRBD1. This CDR3 contains 17 residues. Trimming at V came to 5 bases and at J to 8 bases, leaving 17 bases not matched to a gene. Per germline, CDR1 SGHRS and CDR2 YFSETQ. CDR3 sequence reads: CASSPLTGTGKSDEQFF. In DNA form, the CDR3 reads TGCGCCAGCAGTCCCCTTACCGGGACAGGGAAGTCGGATGAGCAGTTCTTC.

The chain has TRBV14 and TRBJ2-5; 11 nucleotides align to TRBD2. Trimming took 4 bases from V and 2 from J; bases not matched to a gene: 0. The CDR3 covers 14 residues. CDR1 is SGHDN, CDR2 FVKESK, per germline. This CDR3 reads CASSRTSGQETQYF. The CDR3 nucleotides are TGTGCCAGCAGCCGGACTAGCGGGCAAGAGACCCAGTACTTC.

The CDR3 here is CASFYTDTQYF. The DNA for the CDR3 is TGTGCCAGCTTCTACACAGATACGCAGTATTTT. This rearrangement joins TRBV6-1 to TRBJ2-3; D not certain. Germline V lookup: CDR1 MNHNS, CDR2 SASEGT. The V and J ends lost 8 bases and 2 bases respectively, with 5 bases between them. There are 11 residues in the CDR3.